The TCR beta chain described here comes from a study of T cell repertoires in cytomegalovirus infection. Germline CDR1 DFQATT, CDR2 SNEGSKA (reference sequence). Trimming took 3 bases from V and 7 from J, leaving 13 bases between them. The length of the CDR3 is 13 residues. Comment on this clonotype: Its antigen is unidentified.

TCRdb ran MiXCR on the reads and lists one entry per CDR3 protein. The sample consists of tens of thousands of distinct CDR3 sequences, roughly 18% of them appearing once. The sample in question was CD8+ T cells from cultured PBMCs, obtained from culture after CMV antigen stimulation. The sequence was obtained from a human donor in good health (CMV status not recorded). Some clones in this sample may be carry-over from other donors' samples. V is TRBV20-1 and J is TRBJ1-5; TRBD1 might be the D (5 bases). The CDR3 coding sequence is TGCAGTGCTAGTATCGGGGGACGCCAGCCCCAGCATTTT. Protein product: CSASIGGRQPQHF.